Here is one T cell receptor beta chain with its context. This clonotype was recorded many times. This clone's antigen is unknown. Within one base of it there is no much larger clone, and no base qualities were kept. Preparation of the library involved 5' RACE. The run used an Illumina MiSeq. During library preparation, unique molecular identifiers were attached to individual cDNA molecules so that TCRs could be counted in a quantitative, reproducible way. Per the authors' processing: The median number of TCRs per sample was approximately 96,000, ranging from about 20,000 to 750,000. The Decombinator software suite was used to annotate the V, J and CDR3 of the TCR reads. For PS versus PT1 abundance plots, all samples were subsampled to the same number of TCRs (28,000). TCRs were defined as expanded if absent before sensitization and observed at least eight times at the 2-week time point. The public reads were reanalyzed by TCRdb: fastp trimming at Q25, MiXCR alignment, in-frame beta chains only. Each entry merges the rows of one CDR3 protein and shows their most common DNA and genes. What appears here as the V and J calls and clone size reflects TCRdb's work, not the paper's. This sample holds more than 140,000 distinct CDR3 sequences; roughly 4.1% were observed only once. 1.3% to 1.5% of the sample is taken by the ten largest.

This record comes from a study of human T cells and chemical hapten exposure (dated by TCRdb to 2020 to 2023). With regard to the full study: Libraries were pooled for sequencing, and variation in per-sample TCR yields was attributed mainly to small differences in library volumes within the pool. For every blood RNA sample, sequencing covered both the TCR alpha and TCR beta chains. The study tracked peripheral blood TCR repertoire changes in vivo during primary and secondary sensitization to the hapten diphenylcyclopropenone (DPC) in alopecia patients. The study at large found these results: Repeated subsampling changed both the strength of the expansion versus patch-test correlation and the threshold at which that correlation became significant. DPC sensitization did not change how many TCRs were above 1 in 1000 frequency, and no evidence was found of alterations in global repertoire structure.

Total RNA was extracted from unfractionated whole blood that had been collected in Tempus Blood RNA tubes. Four or five healthy volunteers acted as controls for TCR sequencing and had blood drawn at day 0, 2 weeks and 6 weeks. CDR1 and CDR2 are drawn from the germline V gene: SGHTA, FQGNSA. Germline trimming: 3 bases from V, 6 bases from J; junction bases outside gene matches: 12. The CDR3 goes from the cysteine to the phenylalanine over 16 residues. Here the CDR3 DNA is all that survives: 48 bases in frame from base 1. The receptor chain draws on TRBV7-2 and TRBJ1-2, and TRBD1 matches 8 of the central bases. The receptor was isolated from a female donor in good health. The nucleotides are TGTGCCAGCAGCTTCCCCCTGCAACAGGGGGGGGATGGCTACACCTTC. The resulting protein is CASSFPLQQGGDGYTF.